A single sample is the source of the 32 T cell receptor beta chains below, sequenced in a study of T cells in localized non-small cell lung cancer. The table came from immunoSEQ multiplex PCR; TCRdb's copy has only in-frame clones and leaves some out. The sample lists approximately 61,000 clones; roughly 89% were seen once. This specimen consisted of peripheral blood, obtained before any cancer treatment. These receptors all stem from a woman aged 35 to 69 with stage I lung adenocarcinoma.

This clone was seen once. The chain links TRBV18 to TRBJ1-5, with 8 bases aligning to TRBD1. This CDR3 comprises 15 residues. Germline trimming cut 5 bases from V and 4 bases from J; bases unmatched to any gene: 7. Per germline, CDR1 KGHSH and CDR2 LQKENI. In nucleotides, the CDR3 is TGTGCCAGCTCATCAACCGGACAGGGAAATCAGCCCCAGCATTTT. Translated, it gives CASSSTGQGNQPQHF. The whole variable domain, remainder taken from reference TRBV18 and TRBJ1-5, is NAGVMQNPRHLVRRRGQEARLRCSPMKGHSHVYWYRQLPEEGLKFMVYLQKENIIDESGMPKERFSAEFPKEGPSILRIQQVVRGDSAAYFCASSSTGQGNQPQHFGDGTRLSIL.

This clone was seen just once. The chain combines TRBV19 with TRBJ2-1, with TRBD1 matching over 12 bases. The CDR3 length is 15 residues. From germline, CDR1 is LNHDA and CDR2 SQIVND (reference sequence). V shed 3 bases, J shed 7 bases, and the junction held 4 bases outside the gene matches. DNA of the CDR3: TGTGCCAGTAGTATGGGGGACAGGGGGCGTAATGAGCAGTTCTTC. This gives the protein CASSMGDRGRNEQFF.

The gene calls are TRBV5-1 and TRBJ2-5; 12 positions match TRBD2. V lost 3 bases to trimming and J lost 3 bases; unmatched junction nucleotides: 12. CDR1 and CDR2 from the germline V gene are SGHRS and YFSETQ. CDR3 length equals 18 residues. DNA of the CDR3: TGCGCCAGCAGCTCAGGGCTACTAGCGGGGGGAATGGAAGAGACCCAGTACTTC. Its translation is CASSSGLLAGGMEETQYF.

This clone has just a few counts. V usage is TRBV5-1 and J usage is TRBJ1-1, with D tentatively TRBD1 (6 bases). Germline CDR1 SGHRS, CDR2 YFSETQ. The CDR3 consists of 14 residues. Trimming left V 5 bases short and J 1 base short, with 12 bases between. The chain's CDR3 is CASSAAGQNTEAFF. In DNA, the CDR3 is TGCGCCAGCAGTGCCGCGGGACAGAACACTGAAGCTTTCTTT.

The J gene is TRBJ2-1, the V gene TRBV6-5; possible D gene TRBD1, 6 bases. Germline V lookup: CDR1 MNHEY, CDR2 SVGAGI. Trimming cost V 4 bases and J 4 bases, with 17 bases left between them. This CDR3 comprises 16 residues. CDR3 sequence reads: CASSSIGDRIYNEQFF. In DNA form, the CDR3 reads TGTGCCAGCAGTTCAATTGGTGACAGGATATACAATGAGCAGTTCTTC.

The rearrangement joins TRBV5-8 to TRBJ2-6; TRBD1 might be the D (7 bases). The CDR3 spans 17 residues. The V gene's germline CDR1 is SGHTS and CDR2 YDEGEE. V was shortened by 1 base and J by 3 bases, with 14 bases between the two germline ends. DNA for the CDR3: TGTGCCAGCAGCTTGTCGGCAGGGGGGTTTGGGGCCAACGTCCTGACTTTC. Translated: CASSLSAGGFGANVLTF.

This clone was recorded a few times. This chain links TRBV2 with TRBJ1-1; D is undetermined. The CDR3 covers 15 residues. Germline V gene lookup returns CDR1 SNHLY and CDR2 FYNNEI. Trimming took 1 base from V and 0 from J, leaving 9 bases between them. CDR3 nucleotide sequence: TGTGCCAGCAGTGAAGTCAGGCAAGTGAACACTGAAGCTTTCTTT. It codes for CASSEVRQVNTEAFF.

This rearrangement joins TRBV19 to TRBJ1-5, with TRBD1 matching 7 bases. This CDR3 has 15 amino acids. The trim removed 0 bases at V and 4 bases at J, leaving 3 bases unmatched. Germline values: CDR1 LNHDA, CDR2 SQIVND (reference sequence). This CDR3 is CASSIDDRDNQPQHF. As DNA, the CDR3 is TGTGCCAGTAGTATAGACGACAGGGATAATCAGCCCCAGCATTTT.

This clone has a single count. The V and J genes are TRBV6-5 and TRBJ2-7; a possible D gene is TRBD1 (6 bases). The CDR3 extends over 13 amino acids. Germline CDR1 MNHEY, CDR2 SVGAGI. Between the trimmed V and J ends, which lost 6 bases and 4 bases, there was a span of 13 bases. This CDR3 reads CASSPGHLYEQYF. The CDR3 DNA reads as TGTGCCAGCAGCCCGGGACACCTTTACGAGCAGTACTTC.

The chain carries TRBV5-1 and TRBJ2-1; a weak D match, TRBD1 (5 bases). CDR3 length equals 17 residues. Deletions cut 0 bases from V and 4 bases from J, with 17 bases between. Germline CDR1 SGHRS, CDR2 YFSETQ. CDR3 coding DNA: TGCGCCAGCAGCTTGGAGTCAGGGTCGAAGTATTACAATGAGCAGTTCTTC. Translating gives CASSLESGSKYYNEQFF.

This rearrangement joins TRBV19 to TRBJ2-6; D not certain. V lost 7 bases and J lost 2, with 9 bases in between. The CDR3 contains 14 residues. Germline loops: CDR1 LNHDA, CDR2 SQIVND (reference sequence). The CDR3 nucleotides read TGTGCCAGTATGTCGGCGGCTGGGGCCAACGTCCTGACTTTC. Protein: CASMSAAGANVLTF.

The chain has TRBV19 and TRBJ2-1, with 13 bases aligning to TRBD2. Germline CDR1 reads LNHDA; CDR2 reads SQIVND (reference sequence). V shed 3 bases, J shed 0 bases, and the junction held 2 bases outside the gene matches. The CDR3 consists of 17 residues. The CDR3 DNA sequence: TGTGCCAGTAGTATGGGACTAGCGGGAACCTCCTACAATGAGCAGTTCTTC. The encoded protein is CASSMGLAGTSYNEQFF.

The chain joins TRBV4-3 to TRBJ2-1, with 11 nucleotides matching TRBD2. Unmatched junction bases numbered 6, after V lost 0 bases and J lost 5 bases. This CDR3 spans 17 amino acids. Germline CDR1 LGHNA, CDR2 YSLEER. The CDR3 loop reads CASSQDPLAGGDNEQFF. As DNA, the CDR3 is TGCGCCAGCAGCCAAGACCCTCTAGCGGGGGGAGACAATGAGCAGTTCTTC.

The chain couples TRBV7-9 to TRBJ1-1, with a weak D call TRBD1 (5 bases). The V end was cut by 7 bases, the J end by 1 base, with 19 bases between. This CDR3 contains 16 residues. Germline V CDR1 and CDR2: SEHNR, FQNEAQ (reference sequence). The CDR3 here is CASTLLPGTENTEAFF. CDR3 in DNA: TGTGCCAGCACTCTTCTCCCCGGGACGGAGAACACTGAAGCTTTCTTT.

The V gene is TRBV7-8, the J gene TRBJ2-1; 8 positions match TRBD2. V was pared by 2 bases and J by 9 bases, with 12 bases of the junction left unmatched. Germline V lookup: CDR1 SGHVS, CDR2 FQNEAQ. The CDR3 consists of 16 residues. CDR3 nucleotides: TGTGCCAGCAGCTTAATTCCGGGGGGGCCAAGAGGTGAGCAGTTCTTC. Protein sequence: CASSLIPGGPRGEQFF. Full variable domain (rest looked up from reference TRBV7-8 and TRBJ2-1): GAGVSQSPRYKVAKRGQDVALRCDPISGHVSLFWYQQALGQGPEFLTYFQNEAQLDKSGLPSDRFFAERPEGSVSTLKIQRTQQEDSAVYLCASSLIPGGPRGEQFFGPGTRLTVL.

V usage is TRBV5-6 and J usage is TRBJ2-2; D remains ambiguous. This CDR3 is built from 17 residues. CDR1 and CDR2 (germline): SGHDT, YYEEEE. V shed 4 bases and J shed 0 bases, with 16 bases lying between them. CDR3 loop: CASSRTGRQTNTGELFF. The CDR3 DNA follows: TGTGCCAGCAGCCGCACGGGCCGGCAAACGAACACCGGGGAGCTGTTTTTT.

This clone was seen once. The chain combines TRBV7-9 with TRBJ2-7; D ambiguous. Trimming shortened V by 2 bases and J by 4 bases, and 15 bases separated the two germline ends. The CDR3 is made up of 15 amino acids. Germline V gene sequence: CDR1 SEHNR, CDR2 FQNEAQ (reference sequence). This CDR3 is CASSLPGFKAYEQYF. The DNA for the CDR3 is TGTGCCAGCAGCTTACCCGGGTTTAAGGCATACGAGCAGTACTTC.

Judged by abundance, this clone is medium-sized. CDR3 region: CASSWGYSSPLHF. The CDR3 DNA follows: TGTGCCAGCAGCTGGGGCTATTCTTCACCCCTCCACTTT. The rearrangement joins TRBV11-2 to TRBJ1-6, with TRBD1 as a possible D gene (5 bases). The ends were cut back, 4 bases at V and 9 bases at J, with 10 bases in the middle. Germline CDR1 reads SGHAT; CDR2 reads FQNNGV. The CDR3 length is 13 residues.

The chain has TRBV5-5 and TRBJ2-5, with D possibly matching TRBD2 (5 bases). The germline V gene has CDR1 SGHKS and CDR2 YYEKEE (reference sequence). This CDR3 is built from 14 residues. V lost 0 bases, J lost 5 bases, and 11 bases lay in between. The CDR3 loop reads CASSLEGRRETQYF. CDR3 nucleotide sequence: TGTGCCAGCAGCTTGGAGGGCCGGAGGGAGACCCAGTACTTC.

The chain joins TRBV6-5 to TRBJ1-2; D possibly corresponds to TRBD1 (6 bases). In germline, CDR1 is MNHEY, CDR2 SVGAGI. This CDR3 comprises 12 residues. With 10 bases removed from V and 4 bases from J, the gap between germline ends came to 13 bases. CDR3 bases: TGTGCCACCGGATTACAGGGCTATGGCTACACCTTC. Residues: CATGLQGYGYTF.

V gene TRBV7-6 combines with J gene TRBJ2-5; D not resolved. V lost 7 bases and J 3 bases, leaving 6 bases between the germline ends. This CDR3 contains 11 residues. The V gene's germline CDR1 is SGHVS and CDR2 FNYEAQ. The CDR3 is CASTEKETQYF. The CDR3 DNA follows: TGTGCCAGCACCGAAAAAGAGACCCAGTACTTC.

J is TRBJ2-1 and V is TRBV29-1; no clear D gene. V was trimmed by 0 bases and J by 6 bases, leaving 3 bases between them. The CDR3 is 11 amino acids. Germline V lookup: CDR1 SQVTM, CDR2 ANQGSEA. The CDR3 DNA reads TGCAGCGTTGAAGACCGCAATGAGCAGTTCTTC. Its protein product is CSVEDRNEQFF.

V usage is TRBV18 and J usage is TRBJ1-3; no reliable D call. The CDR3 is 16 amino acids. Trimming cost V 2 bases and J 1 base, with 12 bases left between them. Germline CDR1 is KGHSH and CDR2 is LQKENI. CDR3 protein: CASSPEAAGSGNTIYF. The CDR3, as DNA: TGTGCCAGCTCACCAGAGGCTGCGGGGTCTGGAAACACCATATATTTT.

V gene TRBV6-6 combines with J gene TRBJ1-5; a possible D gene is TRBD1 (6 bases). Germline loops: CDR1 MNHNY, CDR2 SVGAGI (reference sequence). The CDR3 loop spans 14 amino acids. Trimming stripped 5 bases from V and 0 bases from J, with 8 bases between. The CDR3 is CASSPRGSNQPQHF. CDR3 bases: TGTGCCAGCAGTCCCAGGGGTAGCAATCAGCCCCAGCATTTT.

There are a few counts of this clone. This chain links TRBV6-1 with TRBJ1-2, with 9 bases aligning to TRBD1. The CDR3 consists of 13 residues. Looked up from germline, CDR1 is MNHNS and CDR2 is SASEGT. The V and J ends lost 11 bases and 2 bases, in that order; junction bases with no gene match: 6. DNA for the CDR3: TGTGCCCTCCAGGACAGGGGAAACTATGGCTACACCTTC. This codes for CALQDRGNYGYTF.

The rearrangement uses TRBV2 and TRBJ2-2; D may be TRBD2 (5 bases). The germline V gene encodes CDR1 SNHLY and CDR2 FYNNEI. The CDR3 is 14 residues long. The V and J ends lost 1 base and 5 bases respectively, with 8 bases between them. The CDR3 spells CASSEGTRTGELFF. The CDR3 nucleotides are TGTGCCAGCAGTGAAGGGACTCGAACCGGGGAGCTGTTTTTT.

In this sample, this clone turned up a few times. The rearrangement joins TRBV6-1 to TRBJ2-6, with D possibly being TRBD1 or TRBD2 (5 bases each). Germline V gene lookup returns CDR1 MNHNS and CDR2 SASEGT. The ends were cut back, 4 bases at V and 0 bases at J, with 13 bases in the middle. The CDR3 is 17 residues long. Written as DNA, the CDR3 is TGTGCCAGCAGTGCTAGGGACCCGAGCTCTGGGGCCAACGTCCTGACTTTC. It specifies CASSARDPSSGANVLTF.

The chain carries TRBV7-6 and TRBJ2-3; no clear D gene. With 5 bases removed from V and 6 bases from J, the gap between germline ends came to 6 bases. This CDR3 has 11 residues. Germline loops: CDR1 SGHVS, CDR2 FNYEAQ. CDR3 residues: CASSPKDTQYF. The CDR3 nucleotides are TGTGCCAGCAGCCCCAAGGATACGCAGTATTTT.

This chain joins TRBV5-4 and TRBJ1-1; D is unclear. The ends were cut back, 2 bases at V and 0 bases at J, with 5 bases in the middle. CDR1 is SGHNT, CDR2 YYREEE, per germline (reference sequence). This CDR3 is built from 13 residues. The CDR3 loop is CASSFRMNTEAFF. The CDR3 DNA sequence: TGTGCCAGCAGCTTTCGGATGAACACTGAAGCTTTCTTT.

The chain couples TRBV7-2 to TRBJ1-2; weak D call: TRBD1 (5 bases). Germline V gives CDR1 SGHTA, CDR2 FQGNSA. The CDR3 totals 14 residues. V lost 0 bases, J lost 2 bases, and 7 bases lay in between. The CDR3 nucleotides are TGTGCCAGCAGCTTAGCGGCAGGGAACTATGGCTACACCTTC. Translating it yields CASSLAAGNYGYTF.

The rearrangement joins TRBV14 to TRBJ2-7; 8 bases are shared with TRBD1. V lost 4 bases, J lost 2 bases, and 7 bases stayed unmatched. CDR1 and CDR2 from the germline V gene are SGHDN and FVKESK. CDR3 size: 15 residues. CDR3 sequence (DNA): TGTGCCAGCAGCCCGACCCGACAGGGGCCCTACGAGCAGTACTTC. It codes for CASSPTRQGPYEQYF.

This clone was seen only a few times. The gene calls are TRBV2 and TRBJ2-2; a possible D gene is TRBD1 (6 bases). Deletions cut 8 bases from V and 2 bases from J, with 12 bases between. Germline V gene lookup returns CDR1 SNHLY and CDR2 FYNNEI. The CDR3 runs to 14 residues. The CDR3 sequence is CASGRTVNTGELFF. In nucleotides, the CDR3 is TGTGCCAGCGGACGGACAGTTAACACCGGGGAGCTGTTTTTT. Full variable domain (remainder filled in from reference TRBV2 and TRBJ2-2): EPEVTQTPSHQVTQMGQEVILRCVPISNHLYFYWYRQILGQKVEFLVSFYNNEISEKSEIFDDQFSVERPDGSNFTLKIRSTKLEDSAMYFCASGRTVNTGELFFGEGSRLTVL.